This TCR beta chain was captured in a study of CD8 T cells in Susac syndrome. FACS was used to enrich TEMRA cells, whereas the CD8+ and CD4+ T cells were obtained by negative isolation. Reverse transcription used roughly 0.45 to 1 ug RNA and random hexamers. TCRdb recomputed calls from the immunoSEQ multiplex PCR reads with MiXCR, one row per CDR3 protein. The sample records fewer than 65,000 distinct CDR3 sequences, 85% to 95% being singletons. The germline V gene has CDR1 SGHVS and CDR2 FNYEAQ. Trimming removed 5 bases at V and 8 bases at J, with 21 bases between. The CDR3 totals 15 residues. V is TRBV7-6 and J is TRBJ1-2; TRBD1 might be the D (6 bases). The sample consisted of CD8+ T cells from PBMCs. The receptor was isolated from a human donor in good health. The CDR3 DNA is TGTGCCAGCAGCACATCAGTCCAGGGGATTGGCGGCTACACCTTC. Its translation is CASSTSVQGIGGYTF.